What follows are 5 T cell receptor beta chains derived from one specimen sequenced in a study of T cells in Graves' hyperthyroidism and ophthalmopathy (dated by TCRdb to about 2019). Libraries were built with multiplex PCR. Data came from an Illumina HiSeq 2000. TCR beta CDR3 regions were amplified from RNA transcripts. A first-round RT-PCR of the TCR CDR3 used the HTBI primer set with the Qiagen OneStep RT-PCR kit. The public reads were reprocessed in TCRdb via fastp at Q25 and MiXCR, keeping in-frame beta chains. CDR3 protein duplicates are merged, each entry listing the most common genes and DNA. The sample profile shows 700,000 to 950,000 distinct CDR3 sequences; roughly a third of them were found once. The ten largest clones take up 31% of the sample. The sequencing sample was made of blood. Receptors originate from a woman between 35 and 50 years old with Graves' hyperthyroidism.

This chain joins TRBV29-1 and TRBJ2-3, with 11 bases aligning to TRBD2. The CDR3 has 14 residues. The germline gives CDR1 SQVTM, CDR2 ANQGSEA. Germline trimming cut 4 bases from V and 2 bases from J; bases unmatched to any gene: 2. This CDR3 reads CSVASGGFTDTQYF. CDR3 DNA sequence: TGCAGCGTTGCTAGCGGGGGGTTCACAGATACGCAGTATTTT.

This rearrangement joins TRBV29-1 to TRBJ1-1; 10 nucleotides match TRBD1. The germline V gene encodes CDR1 SQVTM and CDR2 ANQGSEA. The CDR3 covers 14 residues. J gave up 4 bases and V 3 bases, and 5 bases lay outside the gene matches. The CDR3 here is CSVDTTGGGTEAFF. The CDR3 bases are TGCAGCGTTGACACGACAGGGGGCGGCACTGAAGCTTTCTTT.

This clonotype was observed a few times. V gene TRBV5-1 combines with J gene TRBJ2-7; 7 nucleotides line up with TRBD1. CDR3 length equals 14 residues. The trim removed 2 bases at V and 2 bases at J, leaving 4 bases unmatched. Germline CDR1 SGHRS, CDR2 YFSETQ. Here the CDR3 reads CASSFSGQTYEQYF. The CDR3 DNA follows: TGCGCCAGCAGCTTTTCGGGACAGACCTACGAGCAGTACTTC.

There are many counts of this clonotype. This chain uses TRBV7-2 with TRBJ1-1; D might be TRBD1 (5 bases). The CDR3 is 14 amino acids. Germline V gene sequence: CDR1 SGHTA, CDR2 FQGNSA. V lost 5 bases, J lost 3 bases, and 13 bases lay in between. The CDR3 DNA reads as TGTGCCAGCAGCAAGGGACGGGAATACACTGAAGCTTTCTTT. Amino acids: CASSKGREYTEAFF. The full variable domain, completed using reference TRBV7-2 and TRBJ1-1, is GAGVSQSPSNKVTEKGKDVELRCDPISGHTALYWYRQSLGQGLEFLIYFQGNSAPDKSGLPSDRFSAERTGGSVSTLTIQRTQQEDSAVYLCASSKGREYTEAFFGQGTRLTVV.

The chain links TRBV27 to TRBJ1-1; D is uncertain. V gave up 6 bases and J gave up 10 bases, with 12 bases separating them. Germline-derived CDR1 and CDR2 are MNHEY and SMNVEV (reference sequence). CDR3 length: 11 amino acids. The CDR3 bases are TGTGCCAGCAGACTGGGGAGTAGAGCTTTCTTT. It codes for CASRLGSRAFF.